The present T cell receptor (beta chain) was sequenced within a study of blood T cell repertoires in COVID-19 (TCRdb year 2020). A note on the overall study: Samples from collaborators originated in the United States, Italy and Spain and spanned both the acute and convalescent phases of COVID-19. The prospective study material was composed of cDNA or gDNA derived from T cells, B-cell-depleted T cells, or PBMCs. Deeply sampled blood TCRbeta repertoires from subjects exposed to, actively infected with, or recovered from COVID-19 were included in the dataset. The repertoires were released in a freely available public database meant as a resource for research on the immune response to SARS-CoV-2. Samples were obtained from the ongoing ImmuneRACE study (first 160 participants) and from roughly 1,300 subjects provided by 6 global collaborators. Nearly every sample came with metadata listing a de-identified subject ID, COVID-19 status, age in years and sex. Where HLA class I and class II types were available, the types were taken from metadata supplied by the sample provider, not from assay-based typing. What the research found in general, with its limitations: How much clinical and demographic metadata was included differed by source and by participant, and the metadata was provided uncurated.

One collaborating source in Seattle enrolled patients during active infection and followed them longitudinally through the course of disease. Collaborating institutions collected whole blood in K2EDTA tubes following their own protocols. For TCRbeta analysis, collaborators shipped samples in one of three forms: frozen whole blood, isolated PBMCs, or DNA extracted from either of those sample types. The immunoSEQ Assay, a bias-controlled multiplex PCR, was used to amplify TCRbeta CDR3 regions from genomic DNA. On the authors' methods: The number of nucleated cells in each sample was estimated from the amplification of reference gene primers within the assay. To quantify the absolute abundance of each unique TCRbeta CDR3 rearrangement, sequence reads were collapsed and filtered. For each sample, productive Simpson clonality was calculated as the square root of Simpson's diversity index over productive rearrangements. In TCRdb, the immuneACCESS table is reduced to in-frame sequences with V and J assigned. These tables do not hold every clone; where another copy was compared, an unresolved V gene accounts for under half, and the others remain unexplained. Clone size and V and J calls were adopted from that table, with D and trimming inferred from the DNA. This sample gives 450,000 or so clones in total; roughly 89% of them show up just once. Of the sample, roughly 0.84% is held by the ten largest clones.

Concerning this clone: Its target antigen remains unknown. Base qualities are not provided; no much larger clone lies one nucleotide away.

Taken from cysteine to phenylalanine, the CDR3 has 14 residues. The CDR3 DNA has 42 bases and is translated from base 1. V is cut back by 6 bases and J by 2 bases, with 4 bases in the junction unmatched. Per the germline V gene, KGHSH is the CDR1 and LQKENI is the CDR2. The rearrangement joined TRBV18 to TRBJ2-7; 10 central nucleotides agree with TRBD2. The clonotype was recovered from a man aged 18 to 29 with COVID-19, enrolled during active disease. What was sequenced was peripheral blood. At the DNA level, the sequence is TGTGCCAGCTCCTCTAGCGGGAGACCCTACGAGCAGTACTTC. This yields the protein CASSSSGRPYEQYF. The variable domain in full, with residues beyond the CDR3 obtained from the reference TRBV18 and TRBJ2-7 genes, is NAGVMQNPRHLVRRRGQEARLRCSPMKGHSHVYWYRQLPEEGLKFMVYLQKENIIDESGMPKERFSAEFPKEGPSILRIQQVVRGDSAAYFCASSSSGRPYEQYFGPGTRLTVT.